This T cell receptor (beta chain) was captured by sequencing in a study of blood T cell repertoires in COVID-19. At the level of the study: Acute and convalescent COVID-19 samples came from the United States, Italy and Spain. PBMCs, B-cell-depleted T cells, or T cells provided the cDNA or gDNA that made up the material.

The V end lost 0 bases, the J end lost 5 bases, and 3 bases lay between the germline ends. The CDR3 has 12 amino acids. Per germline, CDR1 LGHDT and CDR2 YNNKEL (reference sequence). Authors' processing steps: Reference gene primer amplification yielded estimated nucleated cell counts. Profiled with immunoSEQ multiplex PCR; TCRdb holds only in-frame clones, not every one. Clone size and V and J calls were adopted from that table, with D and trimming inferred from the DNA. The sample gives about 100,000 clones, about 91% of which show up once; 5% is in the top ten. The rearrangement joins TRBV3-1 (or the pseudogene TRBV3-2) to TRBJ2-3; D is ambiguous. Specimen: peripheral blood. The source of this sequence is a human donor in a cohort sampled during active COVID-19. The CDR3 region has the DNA TGTGCCAGCAGCCAAGATAAAGATACGCAGTATTTT. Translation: CASSQDKDTQYF.